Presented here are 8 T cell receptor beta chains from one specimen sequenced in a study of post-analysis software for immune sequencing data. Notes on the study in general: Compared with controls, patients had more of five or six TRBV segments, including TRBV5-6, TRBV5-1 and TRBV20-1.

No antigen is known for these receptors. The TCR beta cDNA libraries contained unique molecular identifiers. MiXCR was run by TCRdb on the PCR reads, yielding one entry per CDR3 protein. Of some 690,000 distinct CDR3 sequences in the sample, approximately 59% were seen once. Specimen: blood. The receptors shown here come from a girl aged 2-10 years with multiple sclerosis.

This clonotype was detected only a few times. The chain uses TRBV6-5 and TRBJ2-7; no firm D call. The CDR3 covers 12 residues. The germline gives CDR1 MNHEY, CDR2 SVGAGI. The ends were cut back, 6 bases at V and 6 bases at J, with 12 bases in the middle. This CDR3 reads CASSPGAGEQYF. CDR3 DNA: TGTGCCAGCAGCCCCGGAGCAGGCGAGCAGTACTTC.

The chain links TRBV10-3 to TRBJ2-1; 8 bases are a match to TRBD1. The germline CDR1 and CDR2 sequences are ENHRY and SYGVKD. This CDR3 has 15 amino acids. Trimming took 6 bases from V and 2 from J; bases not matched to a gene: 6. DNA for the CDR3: TGTGCCATCAGCCCCCAGGGGGCCGCCTACAATGAGCAGTTCTTC. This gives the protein CAISPQGAAYNEQFF.

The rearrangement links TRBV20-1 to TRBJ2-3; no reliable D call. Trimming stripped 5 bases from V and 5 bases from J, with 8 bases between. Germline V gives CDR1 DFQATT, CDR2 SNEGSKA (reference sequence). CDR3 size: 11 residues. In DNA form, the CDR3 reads TGCAGTGCTTCTAACGGAGATACGCAGTATTTT. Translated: CSASNGDTQYF.

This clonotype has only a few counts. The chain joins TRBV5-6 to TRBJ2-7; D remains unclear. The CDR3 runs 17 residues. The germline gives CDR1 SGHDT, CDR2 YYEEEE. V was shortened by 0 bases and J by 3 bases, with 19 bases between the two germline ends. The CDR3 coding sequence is TGTGCCAGCAGCTTGGAAAGAGGCGTTGGAACCTACTACGAGCAGTACTTC. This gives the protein CASSLERGVGTYYEQYF.

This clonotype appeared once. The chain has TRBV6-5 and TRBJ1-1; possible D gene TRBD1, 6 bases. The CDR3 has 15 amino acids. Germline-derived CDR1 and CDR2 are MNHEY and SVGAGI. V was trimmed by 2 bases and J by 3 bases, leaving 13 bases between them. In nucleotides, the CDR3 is TGTGCCAGCAGTTACGAGTGGAGGGGGGACACTGAAGCTTTCTTT. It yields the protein CASSYEWRGDTEAFF.

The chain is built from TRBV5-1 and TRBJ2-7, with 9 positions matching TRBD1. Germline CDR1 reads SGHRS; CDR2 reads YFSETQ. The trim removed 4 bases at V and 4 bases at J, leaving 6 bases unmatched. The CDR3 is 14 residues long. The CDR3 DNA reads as TGCGCCAGCAGCGTGGGACAGGGAAAATACGAGCAGTACTTC. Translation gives CASSVGQGKYEQYF.

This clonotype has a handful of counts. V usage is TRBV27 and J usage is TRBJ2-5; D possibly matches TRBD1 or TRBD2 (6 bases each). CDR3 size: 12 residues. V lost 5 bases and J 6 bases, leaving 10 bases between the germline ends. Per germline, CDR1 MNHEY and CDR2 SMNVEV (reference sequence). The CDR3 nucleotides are TGTGCCAGCAGTAGACGGGGGCAGACCCAGTACTTC. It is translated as CASSRRGQTQYF.

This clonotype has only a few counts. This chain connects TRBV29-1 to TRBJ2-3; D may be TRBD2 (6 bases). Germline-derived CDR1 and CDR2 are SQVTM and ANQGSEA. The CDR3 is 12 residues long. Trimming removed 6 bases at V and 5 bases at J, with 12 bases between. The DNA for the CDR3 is TGCAGCGTCCAGAGGAGGGAAGATACGCAGTATTTT. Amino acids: CSVQRREDTQYF.